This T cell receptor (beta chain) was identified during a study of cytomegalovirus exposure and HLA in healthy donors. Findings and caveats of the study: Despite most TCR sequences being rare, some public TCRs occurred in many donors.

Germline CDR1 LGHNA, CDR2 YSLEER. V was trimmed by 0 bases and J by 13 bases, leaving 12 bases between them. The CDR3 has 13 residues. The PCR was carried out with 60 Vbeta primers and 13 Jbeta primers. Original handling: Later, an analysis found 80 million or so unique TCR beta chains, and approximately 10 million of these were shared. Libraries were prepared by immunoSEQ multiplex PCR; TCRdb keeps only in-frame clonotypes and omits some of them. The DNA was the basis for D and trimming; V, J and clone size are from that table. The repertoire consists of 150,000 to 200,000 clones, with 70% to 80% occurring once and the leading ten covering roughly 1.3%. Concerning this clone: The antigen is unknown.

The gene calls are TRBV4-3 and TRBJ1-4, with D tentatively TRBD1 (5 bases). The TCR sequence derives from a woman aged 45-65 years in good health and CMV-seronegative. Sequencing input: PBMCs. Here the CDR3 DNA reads TGCGCCAGCAGCCAAGAGGCAAGACAGAGACTGTTTTTT. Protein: CASSQEARQRLFF.